This T cell receptor (beta chain) is drawn from a study of control samples from healthy donors and cancer patients. This table comes from immunoSEQ multiplex PCR, and its TCRdb copy is limited to in-frame clones, with some not included. Of about 53,000 clones in the sample, 75% to 90% are singletons; the top ten hold about 14%. Per germline, CDR1 SEHNR and CDR2 FQNEAQ (reference sequence). CDR3 size: 17 residues. V shed 5 bases and J 5 bases; nucleotides not matched to a gene: 17. The sequenced sample was PBMCs. The chain is built from TRBV7-9 and TRBJ2-7, with 8 nucleotides matching TRBD1. This receptor was taken from a man aged 60-69 years with head and neck cancer. CDR3 loop: CASSKDMQGADAHEQYF. The CDR3 DNA reads as TGTGCCAGCAGCAAAGACATGCAGGGGGCGGACGCCCACGAGCAGTACTTC.